Sequencing of this TCR beta chain was carried out in a study of blood T cells in healthy people across ages. General study points: Diversity estimates drawn from one million T cells were deemed underestimates. No conclusive comparison of naive versus antigen-experienced cells was possible with unsorted PBMCs.

Primed by a sample-barcoded 5' primer and a J-beta primer mix, a second PCR proceeded for 7 to 11 cycles. From the 5' RACE reads, TCRdb called clonotypes with MiXCR, one entry per CDR3 protein. The repertoire holds roughly 800,000 distinct CDR3 sequences, with 55% to 70% as singletons. The length of the CDR3 is 14 residues. V was trimmed by 7 bases and J by 2 bases, leaving 14 bases between them. About this clonotype: What it binds is not known.

This TCR derives from a young man in good health. The chain is built from TRBV12-3 or TRBV12-4 and TRBJ2-5, with D possibly matching TRBD2 (6 bases). What was sequenced was blood. This CDR3 is CASNVAGLQETQYF. The CDR3 nucleotides read TGTGCCAGCAACGTGGCGGGGCTACAAGAGACCCAGTACTTC.